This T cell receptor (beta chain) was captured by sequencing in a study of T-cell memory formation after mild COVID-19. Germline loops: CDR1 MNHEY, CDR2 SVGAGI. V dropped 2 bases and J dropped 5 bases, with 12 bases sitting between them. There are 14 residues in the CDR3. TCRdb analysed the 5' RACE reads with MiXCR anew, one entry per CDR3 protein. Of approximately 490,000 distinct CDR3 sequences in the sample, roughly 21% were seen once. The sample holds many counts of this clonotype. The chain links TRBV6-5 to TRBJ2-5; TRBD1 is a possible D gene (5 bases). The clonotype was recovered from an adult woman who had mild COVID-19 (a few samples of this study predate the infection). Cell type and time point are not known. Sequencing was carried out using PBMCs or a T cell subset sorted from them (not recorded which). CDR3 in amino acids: CASSYTRVAETQYF. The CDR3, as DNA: TGTGCCAGCAGTTACACCAGGGTTGCGGAGACCCAGTACTTC.